The 29 T cell receptor beta chains below were found in one sample sequenced in a study of regulatory T cells in long-lasting Graves disease. Combining iRepertoire HTBI primers with Arm-PCR of CDR3 regions, the authors built TCR beta libraries. Each CDR3 protein is one row after TCRdb ran MiXCR on the multiplex PCR reads. The data contain roughly 500,000 distinct CDR3 sequences, 12% of them seen just once; the ten biggest clones take up more than 8%. Time point of the sample: newly diagnosed GD, antithyroid drugs for less than 3 months. The TCR library was made from RNA extracted from PBMCs. This sample also belongs to another study, concerning T cells in Graves' hyperthyroidism and ophthalmopathy.

The material was peripheral blood mononuclear cells (PBMCs), obtained at new diagnosis, from a patient treated with antithyroid drugs. These receptors were obtained from a woman under 40 with Graves disease.

This chain links TRBV27 with TRBJ1-5; D uncertain. V lost 5 bases and J lost 8, with 13 bases in between. The CDR3 runs 13 residues. Germline V gene sequence: CDR1 MNHEY, CDR2 SMNVEV (reference sequence). The DNA for the CDR3 is TGTGCCAGCAGTCCCTCTCGCGGCAAGCCCCAGCATTTT. This sequence encodes CASSPSRGKPQHF.

In its sample, this clonotype was seen many times. V gene TRBV10-3 combines with J gene TRBJ1-4; D unclear. The germline V and J ends were trimmed by 7 bases and 3 bases, with 9 bases remaining between them. The CDR3 runs 13 residues. The V gene's germline CDR1 is ENHRY and CDR2 SYGVKD. DNA for the CDR3: TGTGCCATCACGAGGGTTGCTAATGAAAAACTGTTTTTT. It translates to CAITRVANEKLFF.

This clonotype occurred many times. The chain combines TRBV7-9 with TRBJ2-3; D may be TRBD2 (5 bases). V was clipped by 5 bases and J by 3 bases, with 15 bases between them. The CDR3 runs 15 residues. Germline CDR1 reads SEHNR; CDR2 reads FQNEAQ (reference sequence). In DNA form, the CDR3 reads TGTGCCAGCAGCCCCCCAAACCCGGGGACAGATACGCAGTATTTT. Its protein product is CASSPPNPGTDTQYF.

The chain employs TRBV3-1 and TRBJ2-6, with TRBD1 matching 11 bases. V trimming: 4 bases; J trimming: 0 bases; junction bases outside the gene matches: 2. In germline, CDR1 is LGHDT, CDR2 YNNKEL (reference sequence). The CDR3 runs 17 residues. The CDR3 DNA sequence: TGTGCCAGCAGCCGGACAGGGGGCTTCTCTGGGGCCAACGTCCTGACTTTC. Translated: CASSRTGGFSGANVLTF.

This clonotype was seen many times. The chain couples TRBV2 to TRBJ2-5, with unresolved D. V was shortened by 0 bases and J by 5 bases, with 4 bases between the two germline ends. Germline V lookup: CDR1 SNHLY, CDR2 FYNNEI. The CDR3 covers 12 residues. The CDR3, as DNA: TGTGCCAGCAGTGAAGCAGAGGAGACCCAGTACTTC. Amino acids: CASSEAEETQYF.

The chain combines TRBV2 with TRBJ2-7; D possibly matches TRBD1 or TRBD2 (5 bases each). The germline V gene encodes CDR1 SNHLY and CDR2 FYNNEI. V was trimmed by 8 bases and J by 3 bases, leaving 14 bases between them. This CDR3 comprises 13 residues. CDR3 DNA sequence: TGTGCCAGCGGGGGTTTTGGTAACTACGAGCAGTACTTC. It codes for CASGGFGNYEQYF. The variable domain in full, completed from reference TRBV2 and TRBJ2-7, reads EPEVTQTPSHQVTQMGQEVILRCVPISNHLYFYWYRQILGQKVEFLVSFYNNEISEKSEIFDDQFSVERPDGSNFTLKIRSTKLEDSAMYFCASGGFGNYEQYFGPGTRLTVT.

This clonotype was recorded at least ten times. The V and J genes are TRBV20-1 and TRBJ1-4; D ambiguous. V was trimmed by 3 bases and J by 0 bases, leaving 11 bases between them. This CDR3 is built from 15 residues. The germline V gene encodes CDR1 DFQATT and CDR2 SNEGSKA (reference sequence). As DNA, the CDR3 is TGCAGTGCTAGGAGGTTCATGGCAACTAATGAAAAACTGTTTTTT. Translation gives CSARRFMATNEKLFF.

As regards this clonotype: It may be a read error: a sequence one base away is much more abundant. The chain employs TRBV28 and TRBJ1-6; TRBD1 matches 10 bases. Germline loops: CDR1 MDHEN, CDR2 SYDVKM. Trimming removed 7 bases from V and 0 bases from J; junction bases left unmatched: 3. The CDR3 sequence is 16 residues long. This CDR3 is CASTRDRGSYNSPLHF. Written as DNA, the CDR3 is TGTGCCAGCACCCGGGACAGGGGCTCCTATAATTCACCCCTCCACTTT.

This clonotype was counted only a few times. The chain uses TRBV19 and TRBJ2-7, with D possibly being TRBD2 (6 bases). The germline V gene has CDR1 LNHDA and CDR2 SQIVND (reference sequence). V was trimmed by 3 bases and J by 5 bases, leaving 8 bases between them. The CDR3 loop spans 12 amino acids. The CDR3 bases are TGTGCCAGTAGTATCGGAGGGAACGAGCAGTACTTC. The encoded protein is CASSIGGNEQYF. Combining the CDR3 with reference TRBV19 and TRBJ2-7 gives the whole variable domain DGGITQSPKYLFRKEGQNVTLSCEQNLNHDAMYWYRQDPGQGLRLIYYSQIVNDFQKGDIAEGYSVSREKKESFPLTVTSAQKNPTAFYLCASSIGGNEQYFGPGTRLTVT.

This clonotype occurred many times. The chain is built from TRBV20-1 and TRBJ2-5, with D perhaps TRBD1 (5 bases). V lost 2 bases and J lost 3, with 13 bases in between. CDR1 DFQATT and CDR2 SNEGSKA come from the germline V gene (reference sequence). CDR3 length equals 14 residues. The CDR3 bases are TGCAGTGCTAGAAGTGGGGCTAGTAAAGAGACCCAGTACTTC. It is translated as CSARSGASKETQYF.

This clonotype was seen repeatedly, ten times or more. The chain joins TRBV6-1 to TRBJ2-5, with TRBD2 identical over 11 bases. The CDR3 is 16 residues long. The germline V gene encodes CDR1 MNHNS and CDR2 SASEGT. V lost 5 bases, J lost 3 bases, and 8 bases stayed unmatched. CDR3 nucleotide sequence: TGTGCCAGCAGTCCGGCCCCGGGACTAGCGGAAGAGACCCAGTACTTC. This encodes CASSPAPGLAEETQYF.

This clonotype has ten or more counts. J is TRBJ2-1 and V is TRBV14; D unclear. CDR1 and CDR2 (germline): SGHDN, FVKESK. The CDR3 runs to 13 residues. V dropped 1 base and J dropped 10 bases, with 11 bases sitting between them. CDR3 coding DNA: TGTGCCAGCAGCCAAGTTCATGGGCCGGAGCAGTTCTTC. Translation: CASSQVHGPEQFF.

This clonotype appeared many times. The chain recombines TRBV20-1 with TRBJ2-7, with D tentatively TRBD2 (5 bases). Trimming shortened V by 3 bases and J by 5 bases, and 17 bases separated the two germline ends. In germline, CDR1 is DFQATT, CDR2 SNEGSKA (reference sequence). The CDR3 runs 14 residues. CDR3 residues: CSASIISGSNEQYF. The CDR3 DNA reads as TGCAGTGCTAGTATTATCTCGGGAAGTAACGAGCAGTACTTC.

This clonotype showed up many times. For the CDR3, the DNA is TGTGCCATCAGTGAGTCGAATGTTCAGACTAGCTTGACGGGGACCCAGTACTTC. It translates to CAISESNVQTSLTGTQYF. The genes are TRBV10-3 and TRBJ2-5; TRBD2 matches at 7 bases. The germline V gene encodes CDR1 ENHRY and CDR2 SYGVKD. J gave up 7 bases and V 0 bases, and 17 bases lay outside the gene matches. The CDR3 loop spans 18 amino acids.

This clonotype was found many times. CDR3 protein: CASSQTSSNTDTQYF. The CDR3 region has the DNA TGTGCCAGCAGTCAGACCAGCTCAAACACAGATACGCAGTATTTT. The rearrangement links TRBV2 to TRBJ2-3, with D unclear. CDR3 size: 15 residues. Germline values: CDR1 SNHLY, CDR2 FYNNEI. The V gene lost 5 bases and the J gene lost 2 bases, with 14 bases spanning the gap.

V and J are TRBV20-1 and TRBJ1-1; D may be TRBD1 (5 bases). V lost 7 bases, J lost 6 bases, and 12 bases lay in between. Germline-derived CDR1 and CDR2 are DFQATT and SNEGSKA (reference sequence). The CDR3 contains 11 residues. The chain's CDR3 is CSGTGPPEAFF. The CDR3 DNA reads as TGCAGTGGCACAGGTCCCCCTGAAGCTTTCTTT.

This clonotype was detected a few times. The rearrangement links TRBV29-1 to TRBJ1-4; D perhaps matches TRBD1 (5 bases). CDR1 and CDR2 (germline): SQVTM, ANQGSEA. This CDR3 comprises 13 residues. Between the trimmed V and J ends, which lost 7 bases and 4 bases, there was a span of 13 bases. The DNA of the CDR3 is TGCAGCGGGAAGAGGGGAAATAATGAAAAACTGTTTTTT. It translates to CSGKRGNNEKLFF.

V and J are TRBV28 and TRBJ1-1; D uncertain. CDR3 length equals 15 residues. Germline CDR1 is MDHEN and CDR2 is SYDVKM. V lost 3 bases to trimming and J lost 0 bases, with 11 bases between them. In DNA, the CDR3 is TGTGCCAGCAGTTTTAGGCCCTCTATGAACACTGAAGCTTTCTTT. Amino acid sequence: CASSFRPSMNTEAFF.

This clonotype was counted only a few times. The rearrangement links TRBV4-3 to TRBJ2-2, with D perhaps TRBD1 (6 bases). The CDR3 consists of 16 residues. The V and J ends lost 0 bases and 5 bases respectively, with 13 bases between them. The germline V gene encodes CDR1 LGHNA and CDR2 YSLEER. The CDR3 protein is CASSQDPTGFTGELFF. In nucleotides, the CDR3 is TGCGCCAGCAGCCAAGATCCGACAGGATTTACCGGGGAGCTGTTTTTT.

J is TRBJ2-1 and V is TRBV20-1; TRBD1 matches at 8 bases. The CDR3 length is 12 residues. Germline V CDR1 and CDR2: DFQATT, SNEGSKA (reference sequence). Germline trimming cut 6 bases from V and 6 bases from J; bases unmatched to any gene: 4. The CDR3 region is CSAPDRANEQFF. For the CDR3, the DNA is TGCAGTGCCCCGGACAGGGCCAATGAGCAGTTCTTC.

The chain is built from TRBV19 and TRBJ2-2; D gene unclear. The length of the CDR3 is 12 residues. The germline gives CDR1 LNHDA, CDR2 SQIVND (reference sequence). V lost 1 base and J 5 bases, leaving 2 bases between the germline ends. DNA for the CDR3: TGTGCCAGTAGTATAGGGACCGGGGAGCTGTTTTTT. It translates to CASSIGTGELFF.

This clonotype was seen a few times. This sequence joins TRBV11-2 and TRBJ2-1; the match to TRBD2 covers 7 bases. V was clipped by 8 bases and J by 9 bases; unmatched bases: 4. The CDR3 covers 11 residues. Germline V gene lookup returns CDR1 SGHAT and CDR2 FQNNGV. The CDR3, as DNA: TGTGCCAGCGGGAGGGGCCTTGAGCAGTTCTTC. Protein sequence: CASGRGLEQFF.

This clonotype occurred many times. J is TRBJ1-6 and V is TRBV11-2; TRBD1 aligns across 7 bases. The germline gives CDR1 SGHAT, CDR2 FQNNGV. Germline trimming cut 5 bases from V and 9 bases from J; bases unmatched to any gene: 7. CDR3 size: 14 residues. CDR3 in DNA: TGTGCCAGCAGCGTCACAGGGGATGGTTCACCCCTCCACTTT. Its translation: CASSVTGDGSPLHF.

This clonotype was seen many times. The CDR3 here is CASSPLSAGANHEQYF. CDR3 nucleotide sequence: TGTGCCAGCTCACCATTATCAGCGGGAGCCAACCACGAGCAGTACTTC. The J gene is TRBJ2-7, the V gene TRBV18; 8 bases are shared with TRBD2. The CDR3 has 16 amino acids. V gave up 2 bases and J gave up 5 bases; unmatched junction bases: 11. CDR1 KGHSH and CDR2 LQKENI come from the germline V gene.

The CDR3 loop is CASSFNLPTVGFPYEQYF. Here the CDR3 DNA reads TGTGCCAGCTCATTCAACCTACCCACTGTGGGGTTCCCCTACGAGCAGTACTTC. The chain recombines TRBV18 with TRBJ2-7, with unresolved D. The CDR3 length is 18 residues. V lost 5 bases and J lost 2, with 25 bases in between. Germline CDR1 KGHSH, CDR2 LQKENI.

This clonotype occurred once. J is TRBJ2-1 and V is TRBV27; TRBD2 matches 11 bases. The germline CDR1 and CDR2 sequences are MNHEY and SMNVEV (reference sequence). This CDR3 is 17 amino acids long. V gave up 5 bases and J gave up 6 bases; unmatched junction bases: 12. The DNA for the CDR3 is TGTGCCAGCAGTAAGGGACTAGCGGACCGATGGGGCAATGAGCAGTTCTTC. As protein: CASSKGLADRWGNEQFF.

This clonotype was observed many times. The V gene is TRBV2, the J gene TRBJ2-1, with D perhaps TRBD2 (5 bases). Trimming pared 7 bases from V and 4 bases from J, leaving 17 bases between. Germline V gives CDR1 SNHLY, CDR2 FYNNEI. This CDR3 has 15 residues. CDR3 in DNA: TGTGCCAGCAATCTACTAGGGTCGACTTACAATGAGCAGTTCTTC. It codes for CASNLLGSTYNEQFF.

In its sample, this clonotype was seen many times. V is TRBV10-3 and J is TRBJ2-3; 8 bases are shared with TRBD2. With 4 bases clipped from V and 0 bases from J, the junction kept 3 bases outside the gene matches. Germline CDR1 is ENHRY and CDR2 is SYGVKD. CDR3 length equals 15 residues. Here the CDR3 DNA reads TGTGCCATCAGTGTCCTAGCGGGCAGCACAGATACGCAGTATTTT. Its translation is CAISVLAGSTDTQYF.

This clonotype was recorded many times. The chain recombines TRBV20-1 with TRBJ2-1; 11 bases are a match to TRBD2. Germline V gives CDR1 DFQATT, CDR2 SNEGSKA (reference sequence). Unmatched junction bases numbered 15, after V lost 2 bases and J lost 12 bases. CDR3 length: 16 amino acids. The CDR3 sequence: CSARFLGLADLEGQFF. In DNA, the CDR3 is TGCAGTGCTAGATTTCTGGGACTAGCGGACCTGGAGGGGCAGTTCTTC.